This entry lists 23 T cell receptor beta chains sequenced from one sample in a study of OX40 agonist ivuxolimab in advanced cancers. Here immunoSEQ multiplex PCR was the method, and the copy in TCRdb shows in-frame clones only, minus some. The sample lists over 65,000 clones; roughly 80% were seen once. The sample in question was CD4+ or CD8+ T cells sorted from blood, obtained in a trial of the OX40 agonist ivuxolimab. These receptors were taken from an adult with an advanced solid tumor such as melanoma, head and neck, liver or kidney cancer.

The chain has TRBV28 and TRBJ1-2; D not certain. Germline V gives CDR1 MDHEN, CDR2 SYDVKM. CDR3 length equals 14 residues. Trimming took 3 bases from V and 0 from J, leaving 8 bases between them. The CDR3 DNA follows: TGTGCCAGCAGTTTTGGGCAGACTAACTATGGCTACACCTTC. This gives the protein CASSFGQTNYGYTF.

This sequence joins TRBV5-8 and TRBJ1-1, with D uncertain. CDR1 is SGHTS, CDR2 YDEGEE, per germline. Trimming cost V 2 bases and J 1 base, with 6 bases left between them. The CDR3 is made up of 13 amino acids. This chain's CDR3 is CASSFGWNTEAFF. Here the CDR3 DNA reads TGTGCCAGCAGCTTCGGCTGGAACACTGAAGCTTTCTTT.

V usage is TRBV27 and J usage is TRBJ2-6; D gene ambiguous. CDR1 MNHEY and CDR2 SMNVEV come from the germline V gene (reference sequence). CDR3 length: 13 residues. The V and J ends lost 0 bases and 3 bases respectively, with 0 bases between them. The CDR3, as DNA: TGTGCCAGCAGTTTATCTGGGGCCAACGTCCTGACTTTC. It specifies CASSLSGANVLTF.

The V and J genes are TRBV7-2 and TRBJ1-5; TRBD1 agrees at 7 bases. CDR1 SGHTA and CDR2 FQGNSA come from the germline V gene. CDR3 length: 16 residues. With V trimmed by 0 bases and J by 3 bases, 5 bases remained unmatched. DNA of the CDR3: TGTGCCAGCAGCTTAGCCCACAGGGGTTCCAATCAGCCCCAGCATTTT. The encoded protein is CASSLAHRGSNQPQHF.

The chain recombines TRBV5-8 with TRBJ1-2, with D tentatively TRBD1 (6 bases). V lost 4 bases to trimming and J lost 4 bases, with 11 bases between them. Germline V gives CDR1 SGHTS, CDR2 YDEGEE. The CDR3 contains 13 residues. Here the CDR3 DNA reads TGTGCCAGCAGCCGAGAGGGGGGCTATGGCTACACCTTC. Amino acid sequence: CASSREGGYGYTF.

This clone was recorded only once. J is TRBJ2-1 and V is TRBV7-6; weak D call: TRBD1 (5 bases). Germline V lookup: CDR1 SGHVS, CDR2 FNYEAQ. Trimming stripped 4 bases from V and 4 bases from J, with 11 bases between. The CDR3 extends over 14 amino acids. The CDR3 DNA reads as TGTGCCAGCAGCTCTTTGGCAGGGTACAATGAGCAGTTCTTC. It is translated as CASSSLAGYNEQFF.

V and J are TRBV5-1 and TRBJ2-6; D ambiguous. The V end was cut by 0 bases, the J end by 2 bases, with 6 bases between. CDR3 length: 15 residues. Looked up from germline, CDR1 is SGHRS and CDR2 is YFSETQ. CDR3 protein: CASSLGPAGANVLTF. Here the CDR3 DNA reads TGCGCCAGCAGCTTGGGGCCAGCTGGGGCCAACGTCCTGACTTTC.

The chain has TRBV7-8 and TRBJ2-7; D is ambiguous. V dropped 5 bases and J dropped 2 bases, with 19 bases sitting between them. The CDR3 has 16 amino acids. CDR1 is SGHVS, CDR2 FQNEAQ, per germline. CDR3 DNA: TGTGCCAGCAGCCCGATTATTGGGCCCGATGCCTACGAGCAGTACTTC. This sequence encodes CASSPIIGPDAYEQYF.

The rearrangement links TRBV7-9 to TRBJ1-1, with a tentative D call TRBD1 (6 bases). The germline V gene has CDR1 SEHNR and CDR2 FQNEAQ (reference sequence). The V end lost 3 bases, the J end lost 4 bases, and 9 bases lay between the germline ends. The CDR3 is made up of 13 amino acids. For the CDR3, the DNA is TGTGCCAGCAGCTTCACAGGGTTCACTGAAGCTTTCTTT. It translates to CASSFTGFTEAFF.

The genes are TRBV19 and TRBJ1-1; weak D call: TRBD1 (6 bases). V was trimmed by 4 bases and J by 1 base, leaving 10 bases between them. This CDR3 region has 14 residues. The germline CDR1 and CDR2 sequences are LNHDA and SQIVND (reference sequence). The CDR3 DNA reads TGTGCCAGTAGTAACGGACAGACGAACACTGAAGCTTTCTTT. Translated, it gives CASSNGQTNTEAFF.

The V call is TRBV21-1, the J call TRBJ1-2; the table names TRBD1, a call not compared with the DNA. TRBV21-1 is marked as a pseudogene. The CDR3 extends over 18 amino acids. The CDR3 is CASSKGPKTGQGKSGYTF. CDR3 sequence (DNA): TGTGCCAGCAGCAAAGGACCAAAGACGGGACAGGGTAAGAGTGGCTACACCTTC.

The rearrangement links TRBV28 to TRBJ2-5; no clear D gene. Germline lookup yields CDR1 MDHEN and CDR2 SYDVKM. V gave up 3 bases and J gave up 3 bases, with 14 bases separating them. The CDR3 runs to 15 residues. The CDR3, as DNA: TGTGCCAGCAGTTTGGCAGGAGCCGTCGAAGAGACCCAGTACTTC. Protein: CASSLAGAVEETQYF.

The rearrangement uses TRBV5-1 and TRBJ2-5; perhaps D is TRBD1 or TRBD2 (7 bases each). In germline, CDR1 is SGHRS, CDR2 YFSETQ. Trimming took off 4 bases at V and 5 bases at J, with 21 bases between the two ends. This CDR3 has 16 amino acids. CDR3 residues: CASSPGGGLGWETQYF. CDR3 bases: TGCGCCAGCAGCCCAGGGGGAGGGCTAGGATGGGAGACCCAGTACTTC.

The chain is built from TRBV28 and TRBJ2-1; D perhaps matches TRBD2 (6 bases). The germline V gene has CDR1 MDHEN and CDR2 SYDVKM. The V end was cut by 6 bases, the J end by 8 bases, with 17 bases between. CDR3 size: 14 residues. The CDR3 here is CASSQQRVSHEQFF. DNA of the CDR3: TGTGCCAGCAGCCAACAGCGGGTAAGCCATGAGCAGTTCTTC. Supplemented by reference TRBV28 and TRBJ2-1, the full variable domain reads DVKVTQSSRYLVKRTGEKVFLECVQDMDHENMFWYRQDPGLGLRLIYFSYDVKMKEKGDIPEGYSVSREKKERFSLILESASTNQTSMYLCASSQQRVSHEQFFGPGTRLTVL.

V usage is TRBV10-1 and J usage is TRBJ1-5; possible D gene TRBD1, 5 bases. From germline, CDR1 is WNHNN and CDR2 SYGVQD (reference sequence). The CDR3 is 17 residues long. Trimming removed 2 bases from V and 6 bases from J, with 20 bases in between. The CDR3 nucleotides read TGCGCCAGCAGTGAGACGCCTGGCTGGGGACCTTCTCAGCCCCAGCATTTT. This encodes CASSETPGWGPSQPQHF.

This sequence joins TRBV18 and TRBJ2-7, with 7 positions matching TRBD1. The CDR3 contains 16 residues. Germline V gives CDR1 KGHSH, CDR2 LQKENI. V lost 3 bases to trimming and J lost 9 bases; unmatched junction nucleotides: 17. The CDR3 nucleotides read TGTGCCAGCTCACCGGGTCAAGGGACAGACCCCCTCGGGCAGTACTTC. This translates into CASSPGQGTDPLGQYF.

This clone was detected a few times. The V gene is TRBV6-5, the J gene TRBJ2-7, with D maybe TRBD2 (6 bases). The germline CDR1 and CDR2 sequences are MNHEY and SVGAGI. This CDR3 comprises 14 residues. The V end was cut by 2 bases, the J end by 4 bases, with 12 bases between. The CDR3 region has the DNA TGTGCCAGCAGTTACGGCGGGATCAATTACGAGCAGTACTTC. It specifies CASSYGGINYEQYF.

This chain connects TRBV19 to TRBJ1-3; no clear D. Germline V gene sequence: CDR1 LNHDA, CDR2 SQIVND (reference sequence). The CDR3 covers 17 residues. V was cut by 5 bases and J by 0 bases, with 17 bases left in between. As DNA, the CDR3 is TGTGCCAGTAGTCTGAAGACACAGTGGAACTCTGGAAACACCATATATTTT. Translating gives CASSLKTQWNSGNTIYF.

The chain employs TRBV6-1 and TRBJ1-5; D gene uncertain. V was cut by 7 bases and J by 4 bases, with 11 bases left in between. The CDR3 has 13 residues. CDR1 is MNHNS, CDR2 SASEGT, per germline. The chain's CDR3 is CASIATGNQPQHF. The CDR3 coding sequence is TGTGCCAGCATTGCAACGGGGAATCAGCCCCAGCATTTT.

The chain joins TRBV29-1 to TRBJ2-2, with D possibly matching TRBD2 (5 bases). The CDR3 totals 13 residues. Trimming shortened V by 7 bases and J by 5 bases, and 14 bases separated the two germline ends. CDR1 and CDR2 (germline): SQVTM, ANQGSEA. This CDR3 is CSAPGLVTGELFF. CDR3 in DNA: TGCAGCGCCCCGGGGTTGGTGACCGGGGAGCTGTTTTTT.

The chain is built from TRBV7-8 and TRBJ1-1, with unresolved D. The germline CDR1 and CDR2 sequences are SGHVS and FQNEAQ. Deletions cut 2 bases from V and 0 bases from J, with 4 bases between. The CDR3 spans 13 residues. The CDR3 protein is CASSLQMNTEAFF. DNA of the CDR3: TGTGCCAGCAGCTTACAGATGAACACTGAAGCTTTCTTT. The entire variable domain, with the rest obtained from reference TRBV7-8 and TRBJ1-1, is as follows: GAGVSQSPRYKVAKRGQDVALRCDPISGHVSLFWYQQALGQGPEFLTYFQNEAQLDKSGLPSDRFFAERPEGSVSTLKIQRTQQEDSAVYLCASSLQMNTEAFFGQGTRLTVV.

This sequence joins TRBV7-6 and TRBJ2-2; tentatively, D is TRBD2 (6 bases). The CDR3 has 14 residues. The germline gives CDR1 SGHVS, CDR2 FNYEAQ. Trimming pared 8 bases from V and 2 bases from J, leaving 12 bases between. This CDR3 reads CASLERVNTGELFF. In DNA, the CDR3 is TGTGCCAGCCTGGAGCGGGTTAACACCGGGGAGCTGTTTTTT.

As regards this clone: The sample holds other DNA sequences that translate to the same CDR3. This chain joins TRBV18 and TRBJ1-2; D gene ambiguous. This CDR3 region has 15 residues. Germline assignment: CDR1 KGHSH and CDR2 LQKENI. With 1 base removed from V and 2 bases from J, the gap between germline ends came to 11 bases. This CDR3 is CASSPRVDGNYGYTF. The CDR3 DNA reads as TGTGCCAGCTCACCACGGGTCGATGGGAACTATGGCTACACCTTC. Full variable domain (remainder filled in from reference TRBV18 and TRBJ1-2): NAGVMQNPRHLVRRRGQEARLRCSPMKGHSHVYWYRQLPEEGLKFMVYLQKENIIDESGMPKERFSAEFPKEGPSILRIQQVVRGDSAAYFCASSPRVDGNYGYTFGSGTRLTVV.